The 24 T cell receptor beta chains reported below all come from one sample, sequenced in a study of long-term antiretroviral therapy in people with HIV. An immunoSEQ assay, version v3.0, was performed at survey level. This table comes from immunoSEQ multiplex PCR, and its TCRdb copy is limited to in-frame clones, with some not included. The data contain just over 20,000 clones, roughly four fifths of them singletons. Sequences were derived from unsorted PBMCs, sampled 0.5 years after starting antiretroviral therapy. The source of these receptors is a man in his late teens or twenties with HIV.

The V gene is TRBV18, the J gene TRBJ1-4; TRBD1 agrees at 7 bases. V lost 3 bases and J lost 6; bases outside the gene matches: 7. The CDR3 runs 15 residues. Germline assignment: CDR1 KGHSH and CDR2 LQKENI. The CDR3 sequence: CASSPQRQGHEKLFF. Here the CDR3 DNA reads TGTGCCAGCTCACCCCAGAGACAGGGCCATGAAAAACTGTTTTTT.

This clone occurred a few times. The chain recombines TRBV11-3 with TRBJ2-2; D remains ambiguous. The length of the CDR3 is 13 residues. Trimming shortened V by 5 bases and J by 7 bases, and 11 bases separated the two germline ends. The V gene's germline CDR1 is SGHNT and CDR2 YENEEA. CDR3 sequence reads: CASSRSKLGELFF. The CDR3 DNA sequence: TGTGCCAGCAGCCGGTCAAAGCTCGGGGAGCTGTTTTTT. Using reference TRBV11-3 and TRBJ2-2 for the parts outside the CDR3, the full variable domain is EAGVVQSPRYKIIEKKQPVAFWCNPISGHNTLYWYLQNLGQGPELLIRYENEEAVDDSQLPKDRFSAERLKGVDSTLKIQPAELGDSAVYLCASSRSKLGELFFGEGSRLTVL.

The chain employs TRBV27 and TRBJ1-6; no clear D gene. The CDR3 consists of 14 residues. Trimming shortened V by 2 bases and J by 7 bases, and 9 bases separated the two germline ends. Germline V gene sequence: CDR1 MNHEY, CDR2 SMNVEV (reference sequence). CDR3 nucleotide sequence: TGTGCCAGCAGTTTAAGGCGGGTAAATTCACCCCTCCACTTT. The encoded protein is CASSLRRVNSPLHF.

This clone was counted once. This CDR3 is CASSHRDRATGELFF. The CDR3, as DNA: TGTGCCAGCAGCCACAGGGATAGGGCCACCGGGGAGCTGTTTTTT. The V and J genes are TRBV27 and TRBJ2-2; weak D call: TRBD1 (6 bases). The CDR3 is made up of 15 amino acids. CDR1 MNHEY and CDR2 SMNVEV come from the germline V gene (reference sequence). The germline V and J ends were trimmed by 6 bases and 4 bases, with 15 bases remaining between them.

The chain links TRBV30 to TRBJ2-1; possibly TRBD2 for D (5 bases). CDR3 length: 14 residues. The germline gives CDR1 GTSNPN, CDR2 SVGIG (reference sequence). Deletions cut 6 bases from V and 3 bases from J, with 15 bases between. The CDR3 here is CACQSGSSYNEQFF. In nucleotides, the CDR3 is TGTGCCTGTCAATCTGGGAGTAGCTACAATGAGCAGTTCTTC. Variable domain in full (rest from reference TRBV30 and TRBJ2-1): SQTIHQWPATLVQPVGSPLSLECTVEGTSNPNLYWYRQAAGRGLQLLFYSVGIGQISSEVPQNLSASRPQDRQFILSSKKLLLSDSGFYLCACQSGSSYNEQFFGPGTRLTVL.

The chain has TRBV28 and TRBJ1-6; D is perhaps TRBD1 (5 bases). CDR1 is MDHEN and CDR2 is SYDVKM in the germline V gene. V shed 7 bases and J shed 0 bases, with 16 bases lying between them. This CDR3 is built from 17 residues. CDR3 amino acids: CASTGYGGRSYNSPLHF. The CDR3 DNA sequence: TGTGCCAGCACAGGGTACGGCGGCCGCTCCTATAATTCACCCCTCCACTTT.

The chain is built from TRBV28 and TRBJ2-7; D is possibly TRBD1 (5 bases). The V and J ends lost 5 bases and 1 base respectively, with 12 bases between them. The CDR3 has 14 residues. Germline V gives CDR1 MDHEN, CDR2 SYDVKM. This CDR3 is CASSPQGRSYEQYF. DNA of the CDR3: TGTGCCAGCAGTCCCCAGGGCAGATCCTACGAGCAGTACTTC.

V gene TRBV11-2 combines with J gene TRBJ2-1; tentatively, D is TRBD2 (6 bases). V was shortened by 0 bases and J by 7 bases, with 19 bases between the two germline ends. CDR1 and CDR2 from the germline V gene are SGHAT and FQNNGV. The CDR3 totals 17 residues. The CDR3 bases are TGTGCCAGCAGCTTAGATTATCGAGCGGGCCCCACTAATGAGCAGTTCTTC. It encodes CASSLDYRAGPTNEQFF.

This clone has more than one count but fewer than ten. The chain combines TRBV28 with TRBJ1-6; 8 bases line up with TRBD1. Germline V gene lookup returns CDR1 MDHEN and CDR2 SYDVKM. With V trimmed by 11 bases and J by 8 bases, 11 bases remained unmatched. The CDR3 runs to 14 residues. The CDR3 loop reads CAGQGSRLHSPLHF. In DNA, the CDR3 is TGTGCCGGACAGGGTAGCAGGTTACATTCACCCCTCCACTTT. Looking up the rest from reference TRBV28 and TRBJ1-6 gives the full variable domain: DVKVTQSSRYLVKRTGEKVFLECVQDMDHENMFWYRQDPGLGLRLIYFSYDVKMKEKGDIPEGYSVSREKKERFSLILESASTNQTSMYLCAGQGSRLHSPLHFGNGTRLTVT.

The rearrangement joins TRBV5-1 to TRBJ2-1, with 12 bases that match TRBD2. The junction had 5 bases not matched to a gene; V was cut back by 4 bases and J by 0 bases. The CDR3 runs to 17 residues. Per the germline V gene, CDR1 is SGHRS and CDR2 is YFSETQ. The CDR3 spells CASSEGLAGNSYNEQFF. For the CDR3, the DNA is TGCGCCAGCAGCGAAGGACTAGCGGGGAACTCCTACAATGAGCAGTTCTTC.

V and J are TRBV7-9 and TRBJ2-7; D is ambiguous. The CDR3 runs to 12 residues. Germline V CDR1 and CDR2: SEHNR, FQNEAQ (reference sequence). Between the trimmed V and J ends, which lost 3 bases and 3 bases, there was a span of 6 bases. In DNA, the CDR3 is TGTGCCAGCAGCTTTCAGAACTACGAGCAGTACTTC. Amino acid sequence: CASSFQNYEQYF.

This chain links TRBV21-1 with TRBJ1-1; the table's D gene call, TRBD1, was not cross checked with the DNA. TRBV21-1 is reported as a pseudogene. This CDR3 is 15 amino acids long. The CDR3 region is CASSNLRRGCTEAFF. CDR3 nucleotides: TGTGCCAGCAGCAACCTCCGCAGGGGATGCACTGAAGCTTTCTTT.

This sequence joins TRBV6-6 and TRBJ2-7; 7 bases line up with TRBD2. J lost 4 bases, V lost 7 bases, and 13 bases had no gene match. There are 15 residues in the CDR3. Germline V gene sequence: CDR1 MNHNY, CDR2 SVGAGI (reference sequence). The CDR3 nucleotides read TGTGCCAGCAAACCGGCCCCAGGGAGGGAGTACGAGCAGTACTTC. The encoded protein is CASKPAPGREYEQYF.

The rearrangement joins TRBV4-1 to TRBJ1-1, with D uncertain. Trimming left V 1 base short and J 1 base short, with 7 bases between. Germline V gives CDR1 MGHRA, CDR2 YSYEKL. This CDR3 is 14 amino acids long. The CDR3 reads CASSQVRQNTEAFF. In nucleotides, the CDR3 is TGCGCCAGCAGCCAAGTGAGGCAGAACACTGAAGCTTTCTTT.

The V and J genes are TRBV4-3 and TRBJ1-6, with D unresolved. The CDR3 totals 15 residues. Trimming shortened V by 0 bases and J by 6 bases, and 9 bases separated the two germline ends. Germline assignment: CDR1 LGHNA and CDR2 YSLEER. CDR3 sequence: CASSQDTASNSPLHF. The DNA of the CDR3 is TGCGCCAGCAGCCAAGATACGGCCAGTAATTCACCCCTCCACTTT.

J is TRBJ1-5 and V is TRBV6-1; TRBD1 might be the D (6 bases). This CDR3 spans 15 amino acids. Trimming shortened V by 7 bases and J by 0 bases, and 13 bases separated the two germline ends. The germline V gene encodes CDR1 MNHNS and CDR2 SASEGT. The CDR3 reads CASITGTISNQPQHF. In nucleotides, the CDR3 is TGTGCCAGCATTACCGGGACAATTAGCAATCAGCCCCAGCATTTT.

The chain uses TRBV4-3 and TRBJ2-3, with a weak D call TRBD1 (5 bases). The CDR3 spans 16 residues. Germline lookup yields CDR1 LGHNA and CDR2 YSLEER. V was trimmed by 1 base and J by 0 bases, leaving 11 bases between them. This chain's CDR3 is CASSQGSQGSTDTQYF. CDR3 sequence (DNA): TGCGCCAGCAGCCAAGGTTCGCAGGGCAGCACAGATACGCAGTATTTT.

The chain is built from TRBV6-5 and TRBJ2-7; 9 positions agree with TRBD2. V shed 4 bases and J 6 bases; nucleotides not matched to a gene: 4. The germline V gene encodes CDR1 MNHEY and CDR2 SVGAGI. CDR3 length: 13 amino acids. The CDR3 protein is CASSLAGVGEQYF. DNA of the CDR3: TGTGCCAGCAGTTTAGCGGGAGTGGGCGAGCAGTACTTC.

The chain combines TRBV7-9 with TRBJ1-4, with D unresolved. Germline assignment: CDR1 SEHNR and CDR2 FQNEAQ (reference sequence). V gave up 1 base and J gave up 0 bases, with 12 bases separating them. The CDR3 is made up of 17 amino acids. Here the CDR3 DNA reads TGTGCCAGCAGCTTAGGCCTCAACCCATCAACTAATGAAAAACTGTTTTTT. Its translation is CASSLGLNPSTNEKLFF.

The chain joins TRBV2 to TRBJ1-4; TRBD1 matches at 7 bases. Germline loops: CDR1 SNHLY, CDR2 FYNNEI. This CDR3 spans 15 amino acids. V shed 3 bases and J 8 bases; nucleotides not matched to a gene: 9. CDR3 sequence (DNA): TGTGCCAGCAGTGATAGACAGGGATTGGAGGAAAAACTGTTTTTT. Translating gives CASSDRQGLEEKLFF.

The chain links TRBV9 to TRBJ2-6; tentative D call: TRBD1 (6 bases). Germline assignment: CDR1 SGDLS and CDR2 YYNGEE. Trimming stripped 0 bases from V and 0 bases from J, with 13 bases between. This CDR3 region has 18 residues. This chain's CDR3 is CASSVGGGRFSGANVLTF. For the CDR3, the DNA is TGTGCCAGCAGCGTAGGAGGGGGACGCTTCTCTGGGGCCAACGTCCTGACTTTC.

V usage is TRBV10-3 and J usage is TRBJ2-7; TRBD2 is a possible D gene (5 bases). CDR1 is ENHRY, CDR2 SYGVKD, per germline. The CDR3 runs 13 residues. Trimming removed 0 bases at V and 7 bases at J, with 10 bases between. CDR3 protein: CAISESGGREQYF. In nucleotides, the CDR3 is TGTGCCATCAGTGAGTCGGGCGGGCGGGAGCAGTACTTC.

The chain uses TRBV27 and TRBJ2-7; D is unclear. The CDR3 spans 14 residues. CDR1 MNHEY and CDR2 SMNVEV come from the germline V gene (reference sequence). V was cut by 5 bases and J by 0 bases, with 11 bases left in between. In DNA, the CDR3 is TGTGCCAGCAGTGCTGGCCTAATCTCCTACGAGCAGTACTTC. Its translation is CASSAGLISYEQYF.

This chain connects TRBV7-3 to TRBJ2-3; TRBD2 matches 10 bases. This CDR3 contains 14 residues. The germline gives CDR1 SGHTA, CDR2 FQGTGA. The J segment lost 6 bases and the V segment lost 5 bases, leaving 5 bases of the junction unmatched. The CDR3 DNA follows: TGTGCCAGCAGCCCTAGCGGGAGTTGGGATACGCAGTATTTT. This sequence encodes CASSPSGSWDTQYF.